This T cell receptor beta chain was sequenced during a study of cytomegalovirus exposure and HLA in healthy donors. Study information: Earlier work reported approximately 110 million unique TCR beta sequences from about 200 million T cells.

General study results and limits: It was reported in a later analysis that an Asian-associated ancestry cluster showed fewer N-insertions than the approximately 700-donor mean. Cytomegalovirus-associated TCR beta chains were listed, numbering 164.

Turning to this clone: No antigen is known for it.

V was trimmed by 1 base and J by 5 bases, leaving 24 bases between them. From germline, CDR1 is SGHTA and CDR2 FQGTGA. The CDR3 sequence is 19 residues long. With 60 Vbeta and 13 Jbeta primers, the PCR was carried out. The method was immunoSEQ multiplex PCR; TCRdb's version includes in-frame clones alone and lacks a portion of them. Among approximately 130,000 clones listed, about 79% were seen once. The clonotype was recovered from a man aged 45-65 years in good health and CMV-seronegative. The chain uses TRBV7-3 and TRBJ1-5; maybe TRBD1 (6 bases). Sequencing used PBMCs. The CDR3 DNA follows: TGTGCCAGCAGCTTAAATCTCCCTGGGAGGGGGTCTTGGGATCAGCCCCAGCATTTT. Translating it yields CASSLNLPGRGSWDQPQHF.